One sample yielded the 24 T cell receptor beta chains listed below, sequenced in a study of Tregs in tolerant kidney transplant recipients. Measured with immunoSEQ multiplex PCR; TCRdb has only the in-frame clones, and not every one. Of roughly 64,000 clones listed, approximately 89% are singletons. Related graft donors supplied nonmyeloablative bone marrow transplants, and mixed chimerism was transient. Sequencing used CD4+ T cells from blood (PBMCs), obtained 6 months after the transplant. Receptor source: a human patient who received a combined kidney and bone marrow transplant. Some T cells may be supplied by the graft donor.

The J gene is TRBJ2-1, the V gene TRBV5-1; the D is unclear. From germline, CDR1 is SGHRS and CDR2 YFSETQ. The CDR3 runs 11 residues. Trimming stripped 3 bases from V and 6 bases from J, with 4 bases between. CDR3 DNA sequence: TGCGCCAGCAGCTCACTCAATGAGCAGTTCTTC. Protein: CASSSLNEQFF. The complete variable domain, with remaining parts taken from reference TRBV5-1 and TRBJ2-1, reads KAGVTQTPRYLIKTRGQQVTLSCSPISGHRSVSWYQQTPGQGLQFLFEYFSETQRNKGNFPGRFSGRQFSNSRSEMNVSTLELGDSALYLCASSSLNEQFFGPGTRLTVL.

The chain couples TRBV7-2 to TRBJ2-7; D not resolved. Germline V gene data show CDR1 as SGHTA and CDR2 as FQGNSA. The CDR3 runs 12 residues. V was clipped by 6 bases and J by 0 bases, with 6 bases between them. The chain's CDR3 is CASSPRSYEQYF. DNA for the CDR3: TGTGCCAGCAGTCCTCGCTCCTACGAGCAGTACTTC.

The chain carries TRBV15 and TRBJ1-2, with a possible D match to TRBD1 (5 bases). V was cut by 0 bases and J by 3 bases, with 11 bases left in between. Germline V lookup: CDR1 LNHNV, CDR2 YYDKDF (reference sequence). The CDR3 sequence is 15 residues long. CDR3 loop: CATSRDPGLDYGYTF. DNA for the CDR3: TGTGCCACCAGCAGAGATCCAGGGTTGGACTATGGCTACACCTTC.

The V call is TRBV7-9, the J call TRBJ2-5; 13 bases agree with TRBD2. The CDR3 has 14 amino acids. Germline V lookup: CDR1 SEHNR, CDR2 FQNEAQ (reference sequence). The V and J ends lost 6 bases and 5 bases, in that order; junction bases with no gene match: 3. CDR3: CASRGTSGAETQYF. The CDR3, as DNA: TGTGCCAGCAGGGGGACTAGCGGGGCTGAGACCCAGTACTTC.

This clone was observed a single time. The gene calls are TRBV7-2 and TRBJ1-2; 7 positions agree with TRBD1. CDR3 length: 15 amino acids. V lost 5 bases to trimming and J lost 2 bases; unmatched junction nucleotides: 8. Germline V gene lookup returns CDR1 SGHTA and CDR2 FQGNSA. CDR3 in amino acids: CASSGQVRENYGYTF. CDR3 DNA: TGTGCCAGCAGCGGACAGGTTCGGGAAAACTATGGCTACACCTTC.

The genes are TRBV7-8 and TRBJ2-5; the match to TRBD1 covers 10 bases. The closer fit of TRBJ2-7 to the DNA end suggests the J call may be wrong. This CDR3 region has 16 residues. Per germline, CDR1 SGHVS and CDR2 FQNEAQ. CDR3 sequence reads: CASSSVGQGFSYEQYF. Here the CDR3 DNA reads TGTGCCAGCAGCTCCGTGGGACAGGGGTTCTCCTACGAGCAGTACTTC.

There are a few counts of this clone. V gene TRBV5-6 combines with J gene TRBJ2-2, with D unresolved. The CDR3 runs to 15 residues. Germline V gives CDR1 SGHDT, CDR2 YYEEEE. Trimming removed 0 bases at V and 2 bases at J, with 8 bases between. CDR3 DNA: TGTGCCAGCAGCTTGGGGTTAGTTAACACCGGGGAGCTGTTTTTT. Its protein is CASSLGLVNTGELFF.

The V and J genes are TRBV6-1 and TRBJ2-7; 9 bases line up with TRBD1. Per the germline V gene, CDR1 is MNHNS and CDR2 is SASEGT. This CDR3 has 11 amino acids. Germline trimming cut 4 bases from V and 11 bases from J; bases unmatched to any gene: 3. CDR3 nucleotide sequence: TGTGCCAGCAGTGTACAGGGGGCGAAGTACTTC. Amino acids: CASSVQGAKYF.

V is TRBV7-9 and J is TRBJ1-1; 7 bases are shared with TRBD1. Germline trimming cut 4 bases from V and 1 base from J; bases unmatched to any gene: 6. Germline assignment: CDR1 SEHNR and CDR2 FQNEAQ (reference sequence). The CDR3 is 15 residues long. The CDR3 here is CASSSMGQRNTEAFF. CDR3 nucleotides: TGTGCCAGCAGCTCGATGGGACAGAGGAACACTGAAGCTTTCTTT. Filled out from reference TRBV7-9 and TRBJ1-1, the complete variable domain reads DTGVSQNPRHKITKRGQNVTFRCDPISEHNRLYWYRQTLGQGPEFLTYFQNEAQLEKSRLLSDRFSAERPKGSFSTLEIQRTEQGDSAMYLCASSSMGQRNTEAFFGQGTRLTVV.

The rearrangement links TRBV5-1 to TRBJ2-1; 9 nucleotides line up with TRBD1. The CDR3 sequence is 15 residues long. Looked up from germline, CDR1 is SGHRS and CDR2 is YFSETQ. The junction had 4 bases not matched to a gene; V was cut back by 2 bases and J by 4 bases. CDR3 sequence: CASSLGQGLYNEQFF. The DNA of the CDR3 is TGCGCCAGCAGCTTAGGACAGGGGCTTTACAATGAGCAGTTCTTC.

The J gene is TRBJ1-2, the V gene TRBV11-3; D is unclear. This CDR3 comprises 13 residues. With 1 base removed from V and 3 bases from J, the gap between germline ends came to 6 bases. The germline gives CDR1 SGHNT, CDR2 YENEEA. In DNA form, the CDR3 reads TGTGCCAGCAGCTTAGCCAGTCACTATGGCTACACCTTC. It yields the protein CASSLASHYGYTF.

This clone has a single count. This chain links TRBV9 with TRBJ2-1; 9 bases align to TRBD2. CDR3 length: 16 amino acids. Trimming at V came to 6 bases and at J to 2 bases, leaving 9 bases not matched to a gene. Germline CDR1 reads SGDLS; CDR2 reads YYNGEE. CDR3 loop: CASTQGSGGTYNEQFF. DNA of the CDR3: TGTGCCAGCACCCAAGGTAGCGGGGGTACCTACAATGAGCAGTTCTTC.

V gene TRBV5-1 combines with J gene TRBJ1-3; perhaps TRBD1 as D (6 bases). This CDR3 has 16 residues. Germline V gene lookup returns CDR1 SGHRS and CDR2 YFSETQ. V was pared by 0 bases and J by 1 base, with 11 bases between. CDR3 sequence (DNA): TGCGCCAGCAGCTTGGGACAGGAAGGTTCTGGAAACACCATATATTTT. It yields the protein CASSLGQEGSGNTIYF.

This clone was observed once. The rearrangement links TRBV2 to TRBJ2-1; TRBD2 agrees at 12 bases. Germline V gene data show CDR1 as SNHLY and CDR2 as FYNNEI. Losses at the gene ends were 6 bases for V and 4 bases for J; bases not matched to a gene: 10. The CDR3 totals 17 residues. The CDR3: CASSRAASGGGYNEQFF. Here the CDR3 DNA reads TGTGCCAGCAGCCGAGCGGCTAGCGGGGGGGGATACAATGAGCAGTTCTTC.

The V and J genes are TRBV7-9 and TRBJ2-5, with 12 bases matching TRBD2. Per the germline V gene, CDR1 is SEHNR and CDR2 is FQNEAQ (reference sequence). The CDR3 has 15 amino acids. With V trimmed by 5 bases and J by 5 bases, 6 bases remained unmatched. In DNA form, the CDR3 reads TGTGCCAGCAGCCAGAGACTAGCGGGAGCGGAGACCCAGTACTTC. The encoded protein is CASSQRLAGAETQYF.

The chain joins TRBV7-9 to TRBJ1-1, with D perhaps matching TRBD1 (5 bases). V gave up 5 bases and J gave up 4 bases, with 14 bases separating them. The CDR3 is 14 amino acids. Germline V gene data show CDR1 as SEHNR and CDR2 as FQNEAQ (reference sequence). CDR3 nucleotides: TGTGCCAGCAGCCCGGGGGGGTTATCCACTGAAGCTTTCTTT. This gives the protein CASSPGGLSTEAFF.

In nucleotides, the CDR3 is TGCAGCGTGGGGACACAGTACCAAGAGACCCAGTACTTC. Amino acid sequence: CSVGTQYQETQYF. V gene TRBV29-1 combines with J gene TRBJ2-5; possibly TRBD1 for D (6 bases). Trimming left V 6 bases short and J 0 bases short, with 11 bases between. CDR3 length: 13 amino acids. The germline V gene encodes CDR1 SQVTM and CDR2 ANQGSEA.

A word on this clone: This sample includes further DNA sequences coding for the same CDR3. The CDR3 here is CASSLYEGNEAFF. CDR3 nucleotides: TGTGCCAGCAGCTTATATGAGGGTAATGAAGCTTTCTTT. The rearrangement links TRBV7-9 to TRBJ1-1; D is ambiguous. The V end lost 2 bases, the J end lost 7 bases, and 11 bases lay between the germline ends. The CDR3 sequence is 13 residues long. Per germline, CDR1 SEHNR and CDR2 FQNEAQ (reference sequence).

This chain joins TRBV28 and TRBJ1-5; 8 positions match TRBD1. CDR3 length: 13 amino acids. Germline trimming cut 5 bases from V and 6 bases from J; bases unmatched to any gene: 3. Germline values: CDR1 MDHEN, CDR2 SYDVKM. The CDR3 spells CASSDRGGQPQHF. For the CDR3, the DNA is TGTGCCAGCAGTGACAGGGGAGGTCAGCCCCAGCATTTT.

This clone has just one count. This chain uses TRBV7-2 with TRBJ2-5; 8 bases line up with TRBD1. CDR1 is SGHTA, CDR2 FQGNSA, per germline. Trimming at V came to 5 bases and at J to 11 bases, leaving 13 bases not matched to a gene. This CDR3 has 14 amino acids. The CDR3 sequence: CASSPSGQEIGQYF. The CDR3 nucleotides read TGTGCCAGCAGCCCCTCGGGACAGGAAATCGGGCAGTACTTC.

The chain has TRBV5-6 and TRBJ2-1, with TRBD2 matching 13 bases. CDR3 length: 16 residues. In germline, CDR1 is SGHDT, CDR2 YYEEEE. V gave up 4 bases and J gave up 9 bases; unmatched junction bases: 10. The DNA of the CDR3 is TGTGCCAGCAGCCCGGGACTAGCGGGGATGGGGATTGAGCAGTTCTTC. Protein product: CASSPGLAGMGIEQFF.

This clone was observed a single time. The genes are TRBV7-3 and TRBJ2-5; D may be TRBD1 (5 bases). CDR1 is SGHTA, CDR2 FQGTGA, per germline. Between the trimmed V and J ends, which lost 5 bases and 1 base, there was a span of 8 bases. CDR3 length: 13 residues. The CDR3: CASSQGAQETQYF. The CDR3 coding sequence is TGTGCCAGCAGCCAAGGGGCCCAAGAGACCCAGTACTTC.

V and J are TRBV6-6 and TRBJ2-7, with D possibly matching TRBD1 (6 bases). This CDR3 is built from 14 residues. The germline gives CDR1 MNHNY, CDR2 SVGAGI (reference sequence). Trimming took off 9 bases at V and 2 bases at J, with 17 bases between the two ends. The CDR3 nucleotides are TGTGCCAGTACCTGGGGCAGGGGCCCCTACGAGCAGTACTTC. This encodes CASTWGRGPYEQYF.

The chain couples TRBV30 to TRBJ2-7, with a possible D match to TRBD2 (6 bases). This CDR3 region has 13 residues. With 2 bases removed from V and 5 bases from J, the gap between germline ends came to 13 bases. The germline gives CDR1 GTSNPN, CDR2 SVGIG (reference sequence). The CDR3 nucleotides read TGTGCCTGGAGTCCCCGACTAGAAGACGAGCAGTACTTC. Its translation is CAWSPRLEDEQYF.